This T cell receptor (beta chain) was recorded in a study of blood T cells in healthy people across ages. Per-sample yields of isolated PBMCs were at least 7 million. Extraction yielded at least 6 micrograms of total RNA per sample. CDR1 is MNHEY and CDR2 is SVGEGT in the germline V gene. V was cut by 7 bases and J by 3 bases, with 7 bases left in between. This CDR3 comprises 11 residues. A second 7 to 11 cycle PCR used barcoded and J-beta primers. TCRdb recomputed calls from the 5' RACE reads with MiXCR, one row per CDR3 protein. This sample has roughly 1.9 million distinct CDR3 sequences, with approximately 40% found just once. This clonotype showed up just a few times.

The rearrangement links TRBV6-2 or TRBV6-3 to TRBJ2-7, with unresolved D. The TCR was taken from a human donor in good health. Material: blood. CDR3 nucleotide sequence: TGTGCCAGCACTCGGAGCTACGAGCAGTACTTC. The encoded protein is CASTRSYEQYF.